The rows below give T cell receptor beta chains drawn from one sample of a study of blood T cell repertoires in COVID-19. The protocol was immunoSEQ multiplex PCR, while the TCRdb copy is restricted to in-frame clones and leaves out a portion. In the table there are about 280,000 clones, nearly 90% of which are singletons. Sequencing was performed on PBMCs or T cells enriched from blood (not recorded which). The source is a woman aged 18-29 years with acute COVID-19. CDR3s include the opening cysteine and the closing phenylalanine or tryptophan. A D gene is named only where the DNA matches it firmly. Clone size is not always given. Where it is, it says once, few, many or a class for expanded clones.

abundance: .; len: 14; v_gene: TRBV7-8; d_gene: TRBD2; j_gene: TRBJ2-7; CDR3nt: TGTGCCAGCAGCTTAGGTAGCGGGAGGGGGGAGCAGTACTTC; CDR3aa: CASSLGSGRGEQYF
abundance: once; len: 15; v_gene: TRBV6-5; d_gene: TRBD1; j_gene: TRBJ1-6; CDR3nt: TGTGCCAGCAGTCCACGGACAGGGAGTAATTCACCCCTCCACTTT; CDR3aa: CASSPRTGSNSPLHF
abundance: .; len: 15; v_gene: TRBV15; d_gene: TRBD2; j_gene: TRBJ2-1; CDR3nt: TGTGCCACCAGCAGTACTAGCGGAACCTACAATGAGCAGTTCTTC; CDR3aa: CATSSTSGTYNEQFF
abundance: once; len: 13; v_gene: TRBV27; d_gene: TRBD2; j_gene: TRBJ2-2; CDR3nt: TGTGCCAGCAGAGCGGGACCCACCGGGGAGCTGTTTTTT; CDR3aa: CASRAGPTGELFF
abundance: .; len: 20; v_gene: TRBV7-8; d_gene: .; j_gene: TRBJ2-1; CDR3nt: TGTGCCAGCAGCTTAGTGGTTTTTATCCGGGGCACTAGCCTGCAGAATGAGCAGTTCTTC; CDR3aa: CASSLVVFIRGTSLQNEQFF
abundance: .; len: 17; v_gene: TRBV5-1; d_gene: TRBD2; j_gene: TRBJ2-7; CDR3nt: TGCGCCAGCAGTAAGGGGCCTACTAGCGGGAGTCCCTACGAGCAGTACTTC; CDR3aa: CASSKGPTSGSPYEQYF
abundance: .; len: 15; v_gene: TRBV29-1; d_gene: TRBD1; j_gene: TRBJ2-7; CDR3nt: TGCAGCGTTCAGGGACAGGGGTCAAGCTCCTACGAGCAGTACTTC; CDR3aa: CSVQGQGSSSYEQYF
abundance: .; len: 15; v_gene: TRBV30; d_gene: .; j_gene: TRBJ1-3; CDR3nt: TGTGCCTGCAATACCCCCCGGTTCTCTGGAAACACCATATATTTT; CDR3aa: CACNTPRFSGNTIYF
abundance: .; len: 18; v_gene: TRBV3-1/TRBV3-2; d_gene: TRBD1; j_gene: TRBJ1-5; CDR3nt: TGTGCCAGCAGCCAAAGCCGACAGGGGGCACAGAGCAATCAGCCCCAGCATTTT; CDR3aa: CASSQSRQGAQSNQPQHF
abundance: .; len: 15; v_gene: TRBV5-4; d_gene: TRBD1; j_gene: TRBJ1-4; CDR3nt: TGTGCCAGCAGCATCACAGGGGGCGGGGATGAAAAACTGTTTTTT; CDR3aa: CASSITGGGDEKLFF
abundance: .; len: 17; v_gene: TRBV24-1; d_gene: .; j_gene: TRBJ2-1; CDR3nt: TGTGCCACCAGTGATCTCCCAGGGAGGTATCCTCACAATGAGCAGTTCTTC; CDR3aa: CATSDLPGRYPHNEQFF
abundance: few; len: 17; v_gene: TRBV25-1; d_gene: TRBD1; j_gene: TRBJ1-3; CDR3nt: TGTGCCAGCAGTCGGGGCGGACAGGTCGGATCTGGAAACACCATATATTTT; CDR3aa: CASSRGGQVGSGNTIYF
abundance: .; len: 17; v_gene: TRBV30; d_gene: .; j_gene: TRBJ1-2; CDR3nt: TGTGCCTGGAGCCGCGGCCCCCGGCAGTCTGTTTTTGGTGGCTACACCTTC; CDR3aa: CAWSRGPRQSVFGGYTF
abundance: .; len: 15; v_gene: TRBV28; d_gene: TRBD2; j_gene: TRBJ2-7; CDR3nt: TGTGCCAGCAGCCAAGGACTAGCGGCCTCCTACGAGCAGTACTTC; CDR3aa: CASSQGLAASYEQYF
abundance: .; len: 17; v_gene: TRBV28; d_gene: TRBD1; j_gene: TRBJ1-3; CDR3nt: TGTGCCAGCAGAGAAGACAGGGGAGCTGGGTCTGGAAACACCATATATTTT; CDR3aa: CASREDRGAGSGNTIYF
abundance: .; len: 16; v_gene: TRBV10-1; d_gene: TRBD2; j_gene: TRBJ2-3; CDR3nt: TGCGCCAGCAGCCCCCGGTCCCTAGCGGAGGCAGATACGCAGTATTTT; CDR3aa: CASSPRSLAEADTQYF
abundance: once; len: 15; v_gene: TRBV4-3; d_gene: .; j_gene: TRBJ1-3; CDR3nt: TGCGCCAGCAGCCAAGATAGAGGACAGGGAAACACCATATATTTT; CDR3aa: CASSQDRGQGNTIYF
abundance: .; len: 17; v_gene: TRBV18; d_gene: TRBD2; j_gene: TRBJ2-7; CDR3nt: TGTGCCAGCTCGCCGGGACTAGCGGAACAAACCGGGTACGAGCAGTACTTC; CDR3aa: CASSPGLAEQTGYEQYF
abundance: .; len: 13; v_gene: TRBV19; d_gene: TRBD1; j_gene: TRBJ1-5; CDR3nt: TGTGCCAGTAGTTCCAGGGGGCCTCAGCCCCAGCATTTT; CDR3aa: CASSSRGPQPQHF
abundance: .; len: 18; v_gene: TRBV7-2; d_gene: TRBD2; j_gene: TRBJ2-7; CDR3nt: TGTGCCAGCAGCCCATCTGGACTAGCGGGAGGACAAGCCTACGAGCAGTACTTC; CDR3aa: CASSPSGLAGGQAYEQYF
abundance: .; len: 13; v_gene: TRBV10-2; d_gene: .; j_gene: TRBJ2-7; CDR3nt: TGCGCCAGCAGTGACCCTAGTCTACTAATGCAGTACTTC; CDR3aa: CASSDPSLLMQYF
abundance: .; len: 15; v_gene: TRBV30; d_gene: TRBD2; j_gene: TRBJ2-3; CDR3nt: TGTGCCTGGAGTGTTAGCGGGAGGGCTACAGATACGCAGTATTTT; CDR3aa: CAWSVSGRATDTQYF
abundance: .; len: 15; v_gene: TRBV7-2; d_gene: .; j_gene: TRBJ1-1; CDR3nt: TGTGCCAGCAGCTTATACCCCGAGGGGGACACTGAAGCTTTCTTT; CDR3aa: CASSLYPEGDTEAFF
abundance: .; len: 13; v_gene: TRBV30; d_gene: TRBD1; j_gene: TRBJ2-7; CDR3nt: TGTGCCCAAAGAGGACAGGGGGCGAACGAGCAGTACTTC; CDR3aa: CAQRGQGANEQYF
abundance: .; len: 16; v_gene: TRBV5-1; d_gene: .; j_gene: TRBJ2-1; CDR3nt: TGCGCCAGCAGCTTGAGGTCTAGCCCCGGATACAATGAGCAGTTCTTC; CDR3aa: CASSLRSSPGYNEQFF
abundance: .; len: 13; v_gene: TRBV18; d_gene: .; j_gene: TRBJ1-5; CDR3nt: TGTGCCAGCACCGAAGCGCTGAATCAGCCCCAGCATTTT; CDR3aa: CASTEALNQPQHF
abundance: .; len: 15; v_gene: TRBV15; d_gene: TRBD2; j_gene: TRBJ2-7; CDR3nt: TGTGCCACCAGCAGCCGACTAGCGGGGGACTACGAGCAGTACTTC; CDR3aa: CATSSRLAGDYEQYF
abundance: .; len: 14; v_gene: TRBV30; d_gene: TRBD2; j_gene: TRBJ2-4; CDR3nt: TGTGCCTGGAGAGAAGCGGGGGCCTTAGAGATTCAGTACTTC; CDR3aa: CAWREAGALEIQYF
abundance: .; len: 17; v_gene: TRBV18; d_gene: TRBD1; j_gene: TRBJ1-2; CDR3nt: TGTGCCAGCTCACCACGGGAAGGGACAGGGGGCGCCTATGGCTACACCTTC; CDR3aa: CASSPREGTGGAYGYTF
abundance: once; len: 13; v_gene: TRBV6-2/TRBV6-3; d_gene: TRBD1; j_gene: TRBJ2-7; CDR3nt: TGTGCCAGCAGTAAGACAGGGACCTACGAGCAGTACTTC; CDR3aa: CASSKTGTYEQYF
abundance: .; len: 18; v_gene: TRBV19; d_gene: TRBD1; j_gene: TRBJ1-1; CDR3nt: TGTGCCAGTAGCTCCGGGACAGGGTATGTCCGTCTGAACACTGAAGCTTTCTTT; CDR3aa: CASSSGTGYVRLNTEAFF
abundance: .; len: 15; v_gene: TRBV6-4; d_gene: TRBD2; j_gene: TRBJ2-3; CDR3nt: TGTGCCAGCAGTGACTCGGGACTAGCGGGAGATACGCAGTATTTT; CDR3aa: CASSDSGLAGDTQYF
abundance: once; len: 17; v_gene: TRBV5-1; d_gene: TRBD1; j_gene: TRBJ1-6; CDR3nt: TGCGCCAGCAGCCAGACCGGGACAGGGTCGTCAAATTCACCCCTCCACTTT; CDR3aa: CASSQTGTGSSNSPLHF
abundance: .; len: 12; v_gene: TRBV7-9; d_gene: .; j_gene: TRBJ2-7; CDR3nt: TGTGCCAGCAGCTTCCTTTCCTACGAGCAGTACTTC; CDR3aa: CASSFLSYEQYF
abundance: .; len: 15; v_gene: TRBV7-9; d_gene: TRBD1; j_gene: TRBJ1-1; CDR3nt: TGTGCCAGCAGCTTGGGGACAGGGGAGGTCGCTGAAGCTTTCTTT; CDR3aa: CASSLGTGEVAEAFF
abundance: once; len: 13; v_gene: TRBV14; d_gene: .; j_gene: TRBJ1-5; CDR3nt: TGTGCCAGCAGCCAGGAGAAAAATCAGCCCCAGCATTTT; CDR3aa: CASSQEKNQPQHF
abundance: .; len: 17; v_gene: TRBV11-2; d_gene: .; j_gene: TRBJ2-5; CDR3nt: TGTGCCAGCAGCTTCCCCCCTAATAGACAGATTCGGGAGACCCAGTACTTC; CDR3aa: CASSFPPNRQIRETQYF
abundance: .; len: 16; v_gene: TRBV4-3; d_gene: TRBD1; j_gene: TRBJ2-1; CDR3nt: TGCGCCAGCAGCCAGGCGGGACAGGGCTCGTACAATGAGCAGTTCTTC; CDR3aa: CASSQAGQGSYNEQFF
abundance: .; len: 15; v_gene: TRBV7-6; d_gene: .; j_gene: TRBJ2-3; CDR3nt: TGTGCCAGCAGCTTAGACACAGGTTTGATAGATACGCAGTATTTT; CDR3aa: CASSLDTGLIDTQYF
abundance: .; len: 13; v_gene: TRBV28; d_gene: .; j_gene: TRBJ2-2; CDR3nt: TGTGCCAGCAGTTTAACTAGCACCGGGGAGCTGTTTTTT; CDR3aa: CASSLTSTGELFF
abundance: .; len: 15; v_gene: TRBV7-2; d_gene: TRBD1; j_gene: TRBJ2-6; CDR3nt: TGTGCCAGCAGCGAACAGGGGCTCGGGGCCAACGTCCTGACTTTC; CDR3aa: CASSEQGLGANVLTF
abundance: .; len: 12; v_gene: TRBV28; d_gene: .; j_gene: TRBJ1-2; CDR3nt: TGTGCCAGCGGAGGACAGCTTTATGGCTACACCTTC; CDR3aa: CASGGQLYGYTF
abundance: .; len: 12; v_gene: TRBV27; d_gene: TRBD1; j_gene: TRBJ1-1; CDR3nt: TGTGCCAGCAGTTACGGACAGGGTGAAGCTTTCTTT; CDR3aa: CASSYGQGEAFF
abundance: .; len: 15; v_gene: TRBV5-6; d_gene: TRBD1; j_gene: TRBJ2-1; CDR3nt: TGTGCCAGCAGCTTGGTTCCCGACAGGGGCAATGAGCAGTTCTTC; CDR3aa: CASSLVPDRGNEQFF
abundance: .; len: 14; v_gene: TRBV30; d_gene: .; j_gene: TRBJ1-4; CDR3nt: TGTGCCTGGAGTGTTGGGGGCAACAATGAAAAACTGTTTTTT; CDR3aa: CAWSVGGNNEKLFF
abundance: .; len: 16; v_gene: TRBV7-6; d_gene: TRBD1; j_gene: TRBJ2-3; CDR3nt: TGTGCCAGCAGCTTAGATATCGGACAGGGACGAGATACGCAGTATTTT; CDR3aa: CASSLDIGQGRDTQYF
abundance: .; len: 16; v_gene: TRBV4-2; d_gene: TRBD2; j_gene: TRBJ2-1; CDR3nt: TGTGCCAGCAGCCAAGATCTGCTAGCGGGAGCGTATGAGCAGTTCTTC; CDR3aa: CASSQDLLAGAYEQFF
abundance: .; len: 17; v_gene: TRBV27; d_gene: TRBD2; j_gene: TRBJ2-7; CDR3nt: TGTGCCAGCTCCTCCTCGTGGGGACTAGCGGGAGTCTACGAGCAGTACTTC; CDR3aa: CASSSSWGLAGVYEQYF
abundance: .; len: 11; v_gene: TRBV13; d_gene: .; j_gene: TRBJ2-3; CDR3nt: TGTGCCAGCAGCTCCCCGAGGGCGCAGTATTTT; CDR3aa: CASSSPRAQYF
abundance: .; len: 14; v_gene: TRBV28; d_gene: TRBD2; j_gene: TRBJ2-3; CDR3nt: TGTGCCAGCAGCGGACTAGCGGGCCGACATACGCAGTATTTT; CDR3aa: CASSGLAGRHTQYF
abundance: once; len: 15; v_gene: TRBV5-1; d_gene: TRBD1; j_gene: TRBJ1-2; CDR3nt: TGCGCCAGCAGCGTCACAGGGGAGATTGTCCGTGGCTACACCTTC; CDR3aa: CASSVTGEIVRGYTF
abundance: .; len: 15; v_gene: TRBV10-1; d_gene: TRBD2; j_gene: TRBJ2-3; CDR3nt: TGCGCCAGCAGCGAGCCGGGACTAGCGACAGATACGCAGTATTTT; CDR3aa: CASSEPGLATDTQYF
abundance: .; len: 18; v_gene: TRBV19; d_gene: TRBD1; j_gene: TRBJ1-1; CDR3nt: TGTGCCAGTAGTGGCCGGGACAGCAAAAAAGAGGGGAACACTGAAGCTTTCTTT; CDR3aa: CASSGRDSKKEGNTEAFF
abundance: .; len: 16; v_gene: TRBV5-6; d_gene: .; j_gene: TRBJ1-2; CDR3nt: TGTGCCAGCAGCTTGTCAGGGAGCGGGGATAACTATGGCTACACCTTC; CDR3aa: CASSLSGSGDNYGYTF
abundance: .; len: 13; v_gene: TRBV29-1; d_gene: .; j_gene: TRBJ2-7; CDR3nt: TGCAGCGTTGCTGGGGTAGGGGCCTACGAGCAGTACTTC; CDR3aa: CSVAGVGAYEQYF
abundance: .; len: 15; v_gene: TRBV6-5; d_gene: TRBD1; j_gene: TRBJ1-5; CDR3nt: TGTGCCAGCAGCCCGGACAGGGCGCCGAATCAGCCCCAGCATTTT; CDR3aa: CASSPDRAPNQPQHF
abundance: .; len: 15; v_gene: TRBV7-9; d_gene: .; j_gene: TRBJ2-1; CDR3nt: TGTGCCAGCAGCTTTAAGGACAGCTTAAACAATGAGCAGTTCTTC; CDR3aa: CASSFKDSLNNEQFF
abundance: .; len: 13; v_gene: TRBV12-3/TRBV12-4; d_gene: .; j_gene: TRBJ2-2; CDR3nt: TGTGCCAGCAGTTCCTTCCGGTCCGGGGAGCTGTTTTTT; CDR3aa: CASSSFRSGELFF
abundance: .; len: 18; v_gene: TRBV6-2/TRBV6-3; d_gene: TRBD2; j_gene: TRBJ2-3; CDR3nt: TGTGCCAGCAGTTGGGGACTAGCGGGAGGAGGTCAAACAGATACGCAGTATTTT; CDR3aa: CASSWGLAGGGQTDTQYF
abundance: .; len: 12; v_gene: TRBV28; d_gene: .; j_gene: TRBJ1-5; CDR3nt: TGTGCCAGCAGAACCCCAGGGCGGCCCCAGCATTTT; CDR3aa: CASRTPGRPQHF